The 3 T cell receptor beta chains in this list originate from one sample, sequenced in a study of blood T cell repertoires in COVID-19. Only in-frame clones appear in the TCRdb table, and some are missing; sequencing was by immunoSEQ multiplex PCR. This table holds approximately 53,000 clones, 65% to 85% found once. Sequences were obtained from peripheral blood. All receptors come from a middle-aged man with acute or convalescent COVID-19.

This chain uses TRBV3-1 (or the pseudogene TRBV3-2) with TRBJ1-1, with D possibly being TRBD1 (6 bases). The germline V and J ends were trimmed by 4 bases and 7 bases, with 13 bases remaining between them. The germline CDR1 and CDR2 sequences are LGHDT and YNNKEL (reference sequence). CDR3 size: 13 residues. Here the CDR3 reads CASSLGAGIEAFF. In DNA form, the CDR3 reads TGTGCCAGCAGCCTGGGGGCGGGTATTGAAGCTTTCTTT.

The chain links TRBV28 to TRBJ1-5; perhaps TRBD1 as D (6 bases). The CDR3 spans 15 residues. Germline values: CDR1 MDHEN, CDR2 SYDVKM. The V and J ends lost 6 bases and 3 bases respectively, with 15 bases between them. The CDR3 DNA sequence: TGTGCCAGCAGACCTCAGACAGGTTACAATCAGCCCCAGCATTTT. It translates to CASRPQTGYNQPQHF.

The genes are TRBV30 and TRBJ1-2; D not resolved. Germline V gives CDR1 GTSNPN, CDR2 SVGIG (reference sequence). This CDR3 comprises 14 residues. Trimming took 0 bases from V and 8 from J, leaving 16 bases between them. The CDR3 nucleotides read TGTGCCTGGAGTGTACGCCCGGGATATCGCGGCTACACCTTC. Its protein product is CAWSVRPGYRGYTF.